The T cell receptor beta chain described here comes from a study of blood T cells in healthy people across ages. Notes on the study in general: Naive CD4+ cells and diversity were both higher in long-lived donors than in aged donors.

As concerns this clonotype: Its matching antigen is unknown.

Sample-barcoded 5' priming and a J-beta primer mix drove a second PCR of about 6 to 12 cycles. Every sample gave at least 2.5 million paired-end reads containing CDR3. TCRdb reanalysed the 5' RACE reads using MiXCR and keeps one entry per CDR3 protein. The sample holds about 1,400,000 distinct CDR3 sequences; approximately 59% are singletons and the top ten take 6.5% to 8.5%. The CDR3 runs to 15 residues. V shed 4 bases and J 6 bases; nucleotides not matched to a gene: 5. CDR1 SNHLY and CDR2 FYNNEI come from the germline V gene. Sequencing was carried out using blood. The chain employs TRBV2 and TRBJ1-6; TRBD1 matches 8 bases. This clonotype was sampled from a man aged 18-30 years in good health. This chain's CDR3 is CASSGDRTTNSPLHF. Here the CDR3 DNA reads TGTGCCAGCAGTGGGGACAGGACTACTAATTCACCCCTCCACTTT.